This TCR beta chain stems from a study of T cell changes during pregnancy in multiple sclerosis. This table comes from immunoSEQ multiplex PCR, and its TCRdb copy is limited to in-frame clones, with some not included. Of some 93,000 clones in the sample, 90% to 95% were seen once. This CDR3 has 14 residues. V lost 1 base to trimming and J lost 4 bases, with 10 bases between them. Germline V lookup: CDR1 SGHAT, CDR2 FQNNGV. The genes are TRBV11-2 and TRBJ1-2; D call uncertain. The sequence derives from a female donor in good health, enrolled as a control in a pregnancy study. Specimen: peripheral blood, collected after pregnancy. CDR3 sequence: CASSLGEAAYGYTF. Here the CDR3 DNA reads TGTGCCAGCAGCTTAGGGGAGGCGGCCTATGGCTACACCTTC.